This T cell receptor beta chain was sequenced in a study of cytomegalovirus exposure and HLA in healthy donors (dated by TCRdb to 2017 to 2019). Turning to the overall study: In an earlier analysis of 450 to 750 of the donors, roughly 300 Gb of sequence data and roughly 100 million unique TCR beta sequences from about 179 million T cells were reported. To decide whether each TCR beta V gene segment behaved as functional or pseudogenic, an earlier analysis of 587 of the donors relied on high-throughput TCR beta sequencing. Across about 370 genotyped donors of the cohort, an average of 235,054 unique TCR beta nucleotide sequences per donor were sequenced, and 15% to 20% of those sequences were non-productive. Roughly 300 gigabases of sequencing data and approximately 85 million unique TCR sequences were included in an early release covering about 600 HLA-typed donors. Donor age, sex, ethnicity and CMV serostatus were compiled alongside the repertoire data. Along with the approximately 650-subject first cohort, a separate validation cohort of over a hundred different subjects was used. Several DR-DQ haplotypes were treated as single units for association and clustering because of strong linkage in the cohort. A later genetic analysis used genome-wide SNP genotypes for 398 of the 666 donors, treating that subset as a discovery cohort. The study combined high-throughput TCR immunosequencing, statistical association of individual TCRs with disease status, and machine learning to predict cytomegalovirus infection status. The number of typed donors differed by locus: about 629-630 for A, B, C, DRB1 and DQB1; approximately 520 for DQA1; 606 for DPA1; and about 450 for DPB1. Of the roughly 410 genotyped donors, less than 85% were placed in the genetic ancestry cluster associated with self-reported Caucasian donors. Rather than using new phenotypic data, the later analysis identified candidate immune exposures from TCR beta sequences and from how often those sequences occurred across donors. The study aimed to test whether signatures of past pathogen exposure could be identified by cataloging public T cell receptors. A later analysis re-analyzed previously published TCR beta repertoires from roughly 690 donors and added high-resolution HLA genotyping to study TCR occurrence patterns. Every discovery cohort repertoire had been produced on one sequencing platform. Both class I and class II loci were covered by HLA typing, at four-digit resolution. The study used immunosequencing to profile the T cell repertoires of approximately 650 subjects and linked those repertoires to cytomegalovirus serostatus.

The sample holds one count of this clone. It lacks a known antigen. It has no much larger one-base neighbor in the sample; base qualities were not kept. In total, over 600 healthy bone marrow donors made up the cohort. At the time of sampling, all cohort members were nominally healthy, though unrecorded immune exposures were likely present. The donor was CMV seronegative and belonged to the group of under 400 seronegative cohort members. Every donor gave a peripheral blood sample, and the peripheral blood mononuclear cells from that sample were used for TCR beta sequencing. Genomic DNA was extracted from the blood cell samples with the Qiagen DNeasy Blood Extraction Kit. The library was prepared using the immunoSEQ multiplex PCR assay. A mixture of 60 forward primers for TCR Vbeta segments and 13 reverse primers for TCR Jbeta segments was used in the multiplex PCR. Amplification of the CDR3 region of rearranged TCR beta genes was performed with a multiplex PCR assay on genomic DNA. On the Illumina HiSeq System, the amplified TCR beta libraries were sequenced as 87-base-pair reads. Per the original workflow: A later analysis counted about 80 million unique TCR beta chains across the 500 to 850 repertoires, and around 12 million of these chains were shared by at least two donors. Raw reads were error-corrected and collapsed into unique sequences by a nearest-neighbor algorithm in which closely related sequences were merged to remove PCR and sequencing errors. CDR3 sequences were aligned to IMGT reference sequences to assign V, D and J gene segments. For a sequence to be retained, a match of at least six nucleotides to both a V gene segment and a J gene segment was required. A rearrangement counted as productive if the CDR3 had no stop codons and remained in frame with V and J, and every other rearrangement counted as non-productive. Following IMGT convention, CDR3 was defined as the stretch from the second conserved V-encoded cysteine to the conserved J-encoded phenylalanine. In an earlier analysis of more than 550 of the donors, sequences lacking an unambiguous match to a single V gene segment were excluded. An earlier analysis of a few hundred of the donors classified V segments as functional when productive rearrangements were above 56.7% and as segregating when the standard deviation between donors was above 5%. A statistical classification framework was developed to diagnose cytomegalovirus status using the catalog of TCR beta chain sequences. In a later analysis, TCR nucleotide sequences were compared against IMGT/GENE-DB human TR gene sequences so that V and J genes could be assigned. In a later analysis, CDR3 sequences and most-parsimonious VDJ recombination scenarios were assigned using the TCRdist pipeline. In a later analysis, every TCR beta chain was defined by the combination of its CDR3 amino acid sequence and its V-gene family, and reads without a unique V-gene family were dropped. In a later analysis, 450 to 600 highly shared, low-generation-probability nucleotide sequences were removed to address suspected cross-contamination and a sequencing artifact. A later analysis calculated a clonal expansion index for each public chain from normalized within-repertoire ranks of inferred template counts. In a later analysis, generation probabilities were computed using a VDJ recombination model fitted to out-of-frame rearrangements, and the results were checked against IGoR. Hypergeometric tests were used in a later analysis to score TCR-TCR, TCR-HLA and TCR-CMV co-occurrence, with a repertoire-size bias correction applied to the TCR pairs. To estimate false discovery rates, a later analysis permuted the HLA or CMV assignments 20 times. In a later analysis, co-occurring TCRs were grouped with DBSCAN, and TCRdist sequence similarity was added when clustering was performed within HLA-allele-positive subsets. Repertoires with fewer than 30,000 or more than 120,000 public chains were left out of co-occurrence clustering, as were four to six repertoires with anomalous nucleotide sharing. TCRdb provides this immuneACCESS table in a form limited to in-frame rearrangements. Some clones are lacking; in checked studies, under half of them reflect an unresolved V gene, and why the rest are absent is not known. The V and J calls and clone size are taken from that table; D and trimming were inferred from the DNA. The sample has 220,000 or so clones on record, around 86% of them singletons. The top ten hold about 2.6% of the sample.

Overall results and qualifications from the work: In a later analysis, most CMV-associated TCR beta chains were found to appear HLA-restricted, with HLA associations seemingly driven largely by CMV exposure. Linkage disequilibrium might explain the correlated functional status among segregating V segments, but an unknown experimental factor could not be ruled out. In a later analysis, the rate of TCR association differed among HLA loci, with DRB1 alleles having the most associated TCRs and HLA-C alleles having the fewest. In an earlier analysis of about 540 of the donors, most TCR beta V segments were observed in productive rearrangements about 87% or about 30% of the time, broadly matching IMGT annotations. At a false discovery rate of 0.05, a later analysis linked around 17,000 TCR beta sequences to specific HLA alleles. A later genetic analysis associated a missense DCLRE1C variant with V-gene and J-gene trimming of TCR beta chains, and an independent cohort replicated the association. Because HLA typing was missing for some donors at each locus, association tests included only the typed subset. A few of the identified cytomegalovirus-associated TCR beta chains were confirmed in vitro to be specific for cytomegalovirus antigens. In the study, approximately 160 TCR beta chains were listed as associated with cytomegalovirus. Only TCR beta chains were sequenced in this cohort, and the absence of alpha or paired-chain data limited detectable features. A further reported finding was that TCR beta sequences accurately predicted the HLA-A and HLA-B alleles for most subjects in the first cohort. A cluster of highly shared sequence variants was judged likely to be a technical artifact of the sequencing pipeline. The only immune exposure information available for the cohort was CMV serostatus. Across donors, most TCR sequences were observed very rarely, whereas some public TCRs were present in many individuals. Compared with the approximately 600-donor mean, donors in an Asian-associated ancestry cluster had fewer N-insertions in productive TCRs, according to a later genetic analysis. In a later analysis, HLA-associated TCR beta chains showed more clonal expansion and lower generation probabilities than non-associated chains that were equally common. When HLA alleles, especially DR and DQ, strongly co-occurred, attributing TCR associations to individual alleles was difficult. Because counts were too low, about 17 rarely observed V segments, including chromosome 9 orphons, were excluded from the earlier analysis of fewer than 650 of the donors. Cytomegalovirus status was reported to be diagnosed by the classifier with high specificity and sensitivity in both the original and validation cohorts. It was suggested by the authors that the approach could potentially be generalized to other disease states and immunological phenotypes. In a later analysis, several top co-occurrence clusters were reported to appear linked to parvovirus B19, influenza, CMV and Epstein-Barr virus. The presence/absence analyses assumed that sequencing depth was roughly uniform across donors, and that assumption may not be true.

Sequencing input: PBMCs. This TCR was sampled from a woman in her forties in good health and CMV-seronegative.

The CDR3 region has the sequence CASSWTGYEQYF. The DNA sequence follows: TGTGCCAGCAGCTGGACAGGGTACGAGCAGTACTTC. The chain joins TRBV27 to TRBJ2-7; 8 central nucleotides agree with TRBD1. The CDR3 measures 12 amino acids from cysteine to phenylalanine. The sequence is cut down to CDR3 DNA, 36 bases in frame from base 1. Relative to germline, V is missing 6 bases and J is missing 4 bases, with 2 bases of the junction outside any gene match. The germline V gene (reference sequence) supplies CDR1 MNHEY and CDR2 SMNVEV.